This T cell receptor beta chain originates from a study of CD8 T cells in Susac syndrome. Random hexamers were used to reverse transcribe an amount of about 0.45 to 1 ug RNA. TCRdb used MiXCR to reprocess the immunoSEQ multiplex PCR reads, holding one entry per CDR3 protein. This table holds 69,000 or so distinct CDR3 sequences, 85% to 95% found once. The sample comprised CD8+ T cells from PBMCs. The receptor comes from a human donor in good health.

Written as DNA, the CDR3 is TGTGCCAGCAGCCCCCAGGGTGGCCCCAACAATGAGCAGTTCTTC. Protein: CASSPQGGPNNEQFF. The chain joins TRBV9 to TRBJ2-1; D might be TRBD1 (5 bases). Trimming took off 4 bases at V and 5 bases at J, with 16 bases between the two ends. The CDR3 spans 15 residues. Per germline, CDR1 SGDLS and CDR2 YYNGEE. Drawing the rest from reference TRBV9 and TRBJ2-1, the complete variable domain is DSGVTQTPKHLITATGQRVTLRCSPRSGDLSVYWYQQSLDQGLQFLIQYYNGEERAKGNILERFSAQQFPDLHSELNLSSLELGDSALYFCASSPQGGPNNEQFFGPGTRLTVL.